This T cell receptor (beta chain) was recorded in a study of cytomegalovirus exposure and HLA in healthy donors. Notes on the study in general: It was in a later analysis that TCR association rates were seen to vary by HLA locus, highest for DRB1 and lowest for HLA-C. Some public TCRs appeared in many individuals, while most sequences were rare.

Use of 60 Vbeta and 13 Jbeta primers characterized the PCR. Clones were read by immunoSEQ multiplex PCR, and TCRdb kept only the in-frame ones, dropping some. The profile shows under 150,000 clones, 82% of them singletons. Comment on this clone: Its antigen is as yet unknown.

The receptor's source is a male donor in good health and CMV-seronegative. The sequenced sample was PBMCs.

CDR3 sequence (DNA): TGCGCCAGCCGGAATGTAGGCGCGGACACTGAAGCTTTCTTT. Translated: CASRNVGADTEAFF. V usage is TRBV5-1 and J usage is TRBJ1-1; D gene unclear. Trimming pared 7 bases from V and 3 bases from J, leaving 16 bases between. In germline, CDR1 is SGHRS, CDR2 YFSETQ. This CDR3 contains 14 residues. The full variable domain, with the rest looked up from reference TRBV5-1 and TRBJ1-1, is KAGVTQTPRYLIKTRGQQVTLSCSPISGHRSVSWYQQTPGQGLQFLFEYFSETQRNKGNFPGRFSGRQFSNSRSEMNVSTLELGDSALYLCASRNVGADTEAFFGQGTRLTVV.